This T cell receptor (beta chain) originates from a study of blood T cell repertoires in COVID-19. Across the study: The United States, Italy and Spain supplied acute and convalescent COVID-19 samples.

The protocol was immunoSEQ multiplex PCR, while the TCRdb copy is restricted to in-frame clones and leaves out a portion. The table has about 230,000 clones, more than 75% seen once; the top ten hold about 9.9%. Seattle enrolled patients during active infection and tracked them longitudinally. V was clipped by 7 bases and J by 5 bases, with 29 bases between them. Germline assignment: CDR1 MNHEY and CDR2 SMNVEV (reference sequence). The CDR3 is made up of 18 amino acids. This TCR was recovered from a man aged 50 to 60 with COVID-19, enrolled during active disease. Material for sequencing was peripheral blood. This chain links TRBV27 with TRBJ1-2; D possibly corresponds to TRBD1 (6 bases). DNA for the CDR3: TGTGCCAGCACCTTCACAGTAGGGGGGGGATCCTCCACTTATGGCTACACCTTC. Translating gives CASTFTVGGGSSTYGYTF.